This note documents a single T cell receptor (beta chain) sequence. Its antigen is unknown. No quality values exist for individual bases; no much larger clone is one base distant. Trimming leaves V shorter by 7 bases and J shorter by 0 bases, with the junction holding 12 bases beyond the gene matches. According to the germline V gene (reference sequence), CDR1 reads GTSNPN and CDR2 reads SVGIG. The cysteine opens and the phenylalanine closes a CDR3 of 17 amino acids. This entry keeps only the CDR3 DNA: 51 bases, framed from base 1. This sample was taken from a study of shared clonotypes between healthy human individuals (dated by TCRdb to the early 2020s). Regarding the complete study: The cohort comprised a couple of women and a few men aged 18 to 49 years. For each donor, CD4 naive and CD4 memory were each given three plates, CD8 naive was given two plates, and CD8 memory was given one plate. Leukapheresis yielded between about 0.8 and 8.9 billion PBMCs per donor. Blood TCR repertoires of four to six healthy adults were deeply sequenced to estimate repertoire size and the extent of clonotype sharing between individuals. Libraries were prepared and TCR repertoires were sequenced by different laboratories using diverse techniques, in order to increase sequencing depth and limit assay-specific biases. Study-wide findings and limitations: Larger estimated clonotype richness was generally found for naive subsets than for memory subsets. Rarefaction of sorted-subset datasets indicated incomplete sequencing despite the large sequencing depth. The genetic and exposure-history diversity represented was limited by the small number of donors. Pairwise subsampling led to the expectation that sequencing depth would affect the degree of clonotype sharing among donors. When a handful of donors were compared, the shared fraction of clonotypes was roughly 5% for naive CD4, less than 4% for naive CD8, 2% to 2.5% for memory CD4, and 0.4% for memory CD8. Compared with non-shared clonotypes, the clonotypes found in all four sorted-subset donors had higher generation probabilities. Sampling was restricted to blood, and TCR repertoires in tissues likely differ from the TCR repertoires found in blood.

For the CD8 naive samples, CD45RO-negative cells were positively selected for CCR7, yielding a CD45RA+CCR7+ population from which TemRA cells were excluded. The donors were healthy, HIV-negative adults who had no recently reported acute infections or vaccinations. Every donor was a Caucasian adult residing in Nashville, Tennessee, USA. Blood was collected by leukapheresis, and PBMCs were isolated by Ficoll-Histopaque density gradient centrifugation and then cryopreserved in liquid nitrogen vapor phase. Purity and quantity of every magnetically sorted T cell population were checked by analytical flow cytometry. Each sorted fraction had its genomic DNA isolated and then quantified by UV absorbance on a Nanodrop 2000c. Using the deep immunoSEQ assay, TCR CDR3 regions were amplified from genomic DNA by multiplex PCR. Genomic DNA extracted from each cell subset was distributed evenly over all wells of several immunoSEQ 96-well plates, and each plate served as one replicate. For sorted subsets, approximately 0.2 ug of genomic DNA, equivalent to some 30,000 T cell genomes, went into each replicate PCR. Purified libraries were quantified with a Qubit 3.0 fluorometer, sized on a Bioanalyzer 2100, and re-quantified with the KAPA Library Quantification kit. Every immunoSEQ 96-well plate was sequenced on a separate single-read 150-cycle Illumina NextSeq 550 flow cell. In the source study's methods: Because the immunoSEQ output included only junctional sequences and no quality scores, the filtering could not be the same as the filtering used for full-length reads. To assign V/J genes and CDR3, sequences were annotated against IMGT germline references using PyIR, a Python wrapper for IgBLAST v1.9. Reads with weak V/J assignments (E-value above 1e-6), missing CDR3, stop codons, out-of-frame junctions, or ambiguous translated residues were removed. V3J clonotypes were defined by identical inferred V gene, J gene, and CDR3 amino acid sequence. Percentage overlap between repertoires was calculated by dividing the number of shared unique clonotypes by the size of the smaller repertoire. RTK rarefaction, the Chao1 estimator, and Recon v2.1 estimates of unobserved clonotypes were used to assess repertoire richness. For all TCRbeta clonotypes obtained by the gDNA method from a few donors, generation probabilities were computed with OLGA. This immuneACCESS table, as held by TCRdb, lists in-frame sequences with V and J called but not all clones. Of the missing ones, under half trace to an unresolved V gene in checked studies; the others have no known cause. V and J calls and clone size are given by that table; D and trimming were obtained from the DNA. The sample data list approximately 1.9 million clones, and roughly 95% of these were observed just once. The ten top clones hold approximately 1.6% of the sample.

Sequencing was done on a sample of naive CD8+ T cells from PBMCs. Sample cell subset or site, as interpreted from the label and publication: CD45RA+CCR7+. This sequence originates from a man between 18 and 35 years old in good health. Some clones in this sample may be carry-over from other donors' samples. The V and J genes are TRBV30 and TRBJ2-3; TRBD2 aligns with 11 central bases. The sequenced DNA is TGTGCCTTCTTTCGGACTAGCGGGCGTACTAGCACAGATACGCAGTATTTT. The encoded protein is CAFFRTSGRTSTDTQYF. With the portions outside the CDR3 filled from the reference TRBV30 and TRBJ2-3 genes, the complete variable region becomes SQTIHQWPATLVQPVGSPLSLECTVEGTSNPNLYWYRQAAGRGLQLLFYSVGIGQISSEVPQNLSASRPQDRQFILSSKKLLLSDSGFYLCAFFRTSGRTSTDTQYFGPGTRLTVL.